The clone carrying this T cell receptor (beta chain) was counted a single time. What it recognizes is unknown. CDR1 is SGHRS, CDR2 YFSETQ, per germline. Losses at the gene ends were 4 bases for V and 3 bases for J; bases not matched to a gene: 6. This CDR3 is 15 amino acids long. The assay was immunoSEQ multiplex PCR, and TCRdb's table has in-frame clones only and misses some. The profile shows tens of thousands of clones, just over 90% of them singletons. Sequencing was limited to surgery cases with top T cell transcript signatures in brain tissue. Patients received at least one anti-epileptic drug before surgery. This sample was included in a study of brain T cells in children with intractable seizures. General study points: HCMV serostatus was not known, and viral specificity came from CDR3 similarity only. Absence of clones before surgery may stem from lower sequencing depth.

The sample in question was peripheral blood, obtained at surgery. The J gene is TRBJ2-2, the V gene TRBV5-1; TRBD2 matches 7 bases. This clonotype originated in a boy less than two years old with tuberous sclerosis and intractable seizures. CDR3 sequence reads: CASSLGGGDTGELFF. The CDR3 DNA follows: TGCGCCAGCAGCCTCGGCGGGGGAGACACCGGGGAGCTGTTTTTT.